This T cell receptor (beta chain) was documented in a study of T cell responses to AZD1222 COVID-19 vaccine. Overall study results and limits: The study reported that nearly half of spike-specific TCRs target unmutated variant regions. The study sampled repertoires only after the peak T cell response. Spike-specific TCR repertoires showed rising breadth and depth after two AZD1222 doses. Donors were chiefly white British, with a greater number of females, and clonal diversity was perhaps underestimated.

Only in-frame clones appear in the TCRdb table, and some are missing; sequencing was by immunoSEQ multiplex PCR. The sample gives about 150,000 clones, around 92% of which show up once; roughly 3.3% is in the top ten. Concerning this clone: As yet, its antigen is unknown.

The CDR3 is 16 amino acids. The sequences come from peripheral blood, collected 28 days after the second AZD1222 dose. This clonotype originated in an adult who received the AZD1222 COVID-19 vaccine. This rearrangement joins TRBV12-2 to TRBJ1-2. TRBV12-2 is an annotated pseudogene. CDR3 region: CASRLDCGTINYGYTF. Written as DNA, the CDR3 is TGTGCAAGTCGCTTAGACTGTGGGACCATCAACTATGGCTACACCTTC.